This T cell receptor beta chain was identified in a study of shared clonotypes between healthy human individuals. Study-level information: The donors, a couple of women and a few men, were aged 18 to 49.

Whole-study results and caveats: Sampling covered nothing but blood. Tissue TCR repertoires likely differ from those found in blood.

Note on this clone: Its antigen remains unknown.

Those who donated were healthy HIV-negative adults, with no recent acute infections or vaccinations reported. Measured with immunoSEQ multiplex PCR; TCRdb has only the in-frame clones, and not every one. The sample carries 2 million or so clones, 90% to 95% recorded once. The CDR3 is 17 amino acids. Trimming cost V 2 bases and J 4 bases, with 20 bases left between them. Germline loops: CDR1 MRHNA, CDR2 SNTAGT. Sequenced: naive CD4+ T cells sorted from blood. Subset in this sample: CD45RA+ positively selected. The origin of this receptor is a young man in good health. The rearrangement links TRBV6-4 to TRBJ2-5; either TRBD1 or TRBD2 may supply D (5 bases each). The DNA for the CDR3 is TGTGCCAGCAGTGACCTCATTTCAGGGTATCGGGGAGAGACCCAGTACTTC. Protein sequence: CASSDLISGYRGETQYF.